A single sample is the source of the 27 T cell receptor beta chains below, sequenced in a study of T cell responses to AZD1222 COVID-19 vaccine. Here immunoSEQ multiplex PCR was the method, and the copy in TCRdb shows in-frame clones only, minus some. The sample includes fewer than 150,000 clones, roughly 93% of them seen just once. The material was peripheral blood, obtained 28 days after the second AZD1222 dose. The source of these receptors is an adult who received the AZD1222 COVID-19 vaccine.

This clone was counted a few times. This rearrangement joins TRBV11-2 to TRBJ2-5, with no clear D. With 5 bases removed from V and 2 bases from J, the gap between germline ends came to 3 bases. The CDR3 sequence is 11 residues long. In germline, CDR1 is SGHAT, CDR2 FQNNGV. CDR3 nucleotide sequence: TGTGCCAGCAGCGAACAAGAGACCCAGTACTTC. It codes for CASSEQETQYF.

The CDR3 DNA sequence: TGCGCCAGCAGCCAAGGGTCGGCGTTCTCTGGAAACACCATATATTTT. Translation gives CASSQGSAFSGNTIYF. The genes are TRBV4-3 and TRBJ1-3; no definite D call. From germline, CDR1 is LGHNA and CDR2 YSLEER. Trimming cost V 1 base and J 0 bases, with 10 bases left between them. This CDR3 comprises 16 residues.

The rearrangement uses TRBV6-5 and TRBJ2-5, with D perhaps being TRBD1 or TRBD2 (7 bases each). This CDR3 region has 16 residues. Per germline, CDR1 MNHEY and CDR2 SVGAGI. Trimming cost V 1 base and J 0 bases, with 12 bases left between them. The CDR3 DNA reads TGTGCCAGCAGTTACTTGCAGGGGGGGTACCAAGAGACCCAGTACTTC. Translation: CASSYLQGGYQETQYF.

V usage is TRBV4-2 and J usage is TRBJ1-1; D is undetermined. From germline, CDR1 is LGHNA and CDR2 YNFKEQ. Trimming took off 3 bases at V and 11 bases at J, with 19 bases between the two ends. CDR3 length: 14 residues. CDR3 nucleotide sequence: TGTGCCAGCAGCCAGGCCCGGGTGGGGAGGCACGCTTTCTTT. Amino acid sequence: CASSQARVGRHAFF.

This clone was observed a single time. The rearrangement uses TRBV7-2 and TRBJ1-2; weak D call: TRBD1 (5 bases). In germline, CDR1 is SGHTA, CDR2 FQGNSA. Trimming stripped 1 base from V and 8 bases from J, with 14 bases between. This CDR3 has 14 residues. The CDR3 DNA reads as TGTGCCAGCAGCTTAGTGCCCGGGACCGGCGGCTACACCTTC. Translation: CASSLVPGTGGYTF.

The chain employs TRBV19 and TRBJ2-7; D is unclear. The germline CDR1 and CDR2 sequences are LNHDA and SQIVND (reference sequence). V gave up 4 bases and J gave up 3 bases, with 4 bases separating them. CDR3 length equals 11 residues. DNA for the CDR3: TGTGCCAGTAGTACCGTCTACGAGCAGTACTTC. Translation: CASSTVYEQYF.

V and J are TRBV4-3 and TRBJ1-4; 7 bases fit TRBD1. J was trimmed by 8 bases and V by 2 bases; bases with no gene match: 14. Germline CDR1 reads LGHNA; CDR2 reads YSLEER. This CDR3 contains 17 residues. Written as DNA, the CDR3 is TGCGCCAGCAGCCAAAACACCCCACAGGGACAGTTGGAAAAACTGTTTTTT. Its translation: CASSQNTPQGQLEKLFF.

V usage is TRBV11-1 and J usage is TRBJ1-1; D gene uncertain. The CDR3 spans 14 residues. Trimming removed 0 bases at V and 1 base at J, with 6 bases between. CDR1 is SGHAT, CDR2 FQDESV, per germline (reference sequence). CDR3 sequence: CASSLARENTEAFF. The DNA of the CDR3 is TGTGCCAGCAGCTTAGCCCGGGAGAACACTGAAGCTTTCTTT. Full variable domain (missing parts from reference TRBV11-1 and TRBJ1-1): EAEVAQSPRYKITEKSQAVAFWCDPISGHATLYWYRQILGQGPELLVQFQDESVVDDSQLPKDRFSAERLKGVDSTLKIQPAELGDSAMYLCASSLARENTEAFFGQGTRLTVV.

This clone appeared once. The sample has other DNA sequences that encode this CDR3 too. V gene TRBV27 combines with J gene TRBJ2-7, with D perhaps matching TRBD1 (5 bases). Deletions cut 4 bases from V and 2 bases from J, with 12 bases between. The CDR3 runs to 14 residues. Germline assignment: CDR1 MNHEY and CDR2 SMNVEV (reference sequence). Written as DNA, the CDR3 is TGTGCCAGCAGTTACAGGCCAGGACCCTACGAGCAGTACTTC. Protein sequence: CASSYRPGPYEQYF.

The V call is TRBV7-9, the J call TRBJ2-3; tentative D call: TRBD2 (5 bases). The CDR3 totals 17 residues. V lost 2 bases, J lost 0 bases, and 15 bases lay in between. Germline lookup yields CDR1 SEHNR and CDR2 FQNEAQ (reference sequence). CDR3 amino acids: CASSLSRGSRSTDTQYF. The CDR3 coding sequence is TGTGCCAGCAGCTTATCTAGAGGGAGCCGTAGCACAGATACGCAGTATTTT. Using reference TRBV7-9 and TRBJ2-3 for the parts outside the CDR3, the full variable domain is DTGVSQNPRHKITKRGQNVTFRCDPISEHNRLYWYRQTLGQGPEFLTYFQNEAQLEKSRLLSDRFSAERPKGSFSTLEIQRTEQGDSAMYLCASSLSRGSRSTDTQYFGPGTRLTVL.

The V gene is TRBV7-8, the J gene TRBJ1-2; D may be TRBD1 (6 bases). Germline V lookup: CDR1 SGHVS, CDR2 FQNEAQ. The V end was cut by 5 bases, the J end by 4 bases, with 14 bases between. The CDR3 totals 14 residues. The DNA for the CDR3 is TGTGCCAGCAGCGGAAACAGGGTCGGCTATGGCTACACCTTC. Residues: CASSGNRVGYGYTF.

The J gene is TRBJ1-4, the V gene TRBV15; 9 bases match TRBD1. CDR1 and CDR2 from the germline V gene are LNHNV and YYDKDF (reference sequence). The CDR3 is 19 residues long. After removal of 0 bases from V and 7 bases from J, the junction contained 15 bases not matched to a gene. The CDR3 bases are TGTGCCACCAGCAGAGATGACGGGACAGGGAGGGTCGGCTCTGAAAAACTGTTTTTT. Protein: CATSRDDGTGRVGSEKLFF.

This chain joins TRBV15 and TRBJ2-3; 8 bases line up with TRBD2. From germline, CDR1 is LNHNV and CDR2 YYDKDF (reference sequence). This CDR3 has 15 amino acids. Trimming cost V 1 base and J 3 bases; bases outside gene matches: 3. The chain's CDR3 is CATSRGSGGTDTQYF. In nucleotides, the CDR3 is TGTGCCACCAGCAGAGGGTCGGGGGGGACAGATACGCAGTATTTT.

This clone has only one observation. J is TRBJ2-3 and V is TRBV7-8; no firm D call. Germline CDR1 and CDR2: SGHVS and FQNEAQ. V was trimmed by 3 bases and J by 6 bases, leaving 7 bases between them. This CDR3 has 12 residues. DNA of the CDR3: TGTGCCAGCAGCTTGGATTTCGATACGCAGTATTTT. Translation: CASSLDFDTQYF.

The gene calls are TRBV15 and TRBJ1-5; 7 positions match TRBD1. Trimming removed 1 base from V and 0 bases from J; junction bases left unmatched: 9. Germline V lookup: CDR1 LNHNV, CDR2 YYDKDF (reference sequence). This CDR3 contains 18 residues. The CDR3 spells CATSRGRGGTTSNQPQHF. The CDR3 DNA follows: TGTGCCACCAGCAGAGGAAGAGGGGGCACAACTAGCAATCAGCCCCAGCATTTT. Combining the CDR3 with reference TRBV15 and TRBJ1-5 gives the whole variable domain DAMVIQNPRYQVTQFGKPVTLSCSQTLNHNVMYWYQQKSSQAPKLLFHYYDKDFNNEADTPDNFQSRRPNTSFCFLDIRSPGLGDTAMYLCATSRGRGGTTSNQPQHFGDGTRLSIL.

The chain joins TRBV28 to TRBJ1-1; D might be TRBD1 (5 bases). The CDR3 is 13 residues long. Germline CDR1 reads MDHEN; CDR2 reads SYDVKM. Trimming shortened V by 2 bases and J by 8 bases, and 12 bases separated the two germline ends. The DNA for the CDR3 is TGTGCCAGCAGTTTAACAGGCTGGCCCGAAGCTTTCTTT. Protein sequence: CASSLTGWPEAFF.

CDR3 in amino acids: CASSLALDRGFNYGYTF. Written as DNA, the CDR3 is TGCGCCAGCAGCTTGGCCCTAGACAGGGGTTTTAACTATGGCTACACCTTC. V usage is TRBV5-1 and J usage is TRBJ1-2; 8 bases align to TRBD1. This CDR3 is 17 amino acids long. V was clipped by 0 bases and J by 1 base; unmatched bases: 8. Germline assignment: CDR1 SGHRS and CDR2 YFSETQ.

The CDR3 DNA is TGTGCCAGCAGCTTAGGGGCTAGCGGCACAGATACGCAGTATTTT. It specifies CASSLGASGTDTQYF. The rearrangement uses TRBV11-2 and TRBJ2-3; tentative D call: TRBD2 (6 bases). Germline-derived CDR1 and CDR2 are SGHAT and FQNNGV. The V end lost 1 base, the J end lost 1 base, and 9 bases lay between the germline ends. The CDR3 has 15 amino acids.

This chain uses TRBV18 with TRBJ2-7, with a tentative D call TRBD2 (6 bases). This CDR3 spans 15 amino acids. Germline V gives CDR1 KGHSH, CDR2 LQKENI. Trimming left V 6 bases short and J 0 bases short, with 15 bases between. The CDR3 nucleotides read TGTGCCAGCTCCCTCGGAGGGGCCAGCTCCTACGAGCAGTACTTC. It codes for CASSLGGASSYEQYF.

This rearrangement joins TRBV28 to TRBJ1-2; D uncertain. V was shortened by 7 bases and J by 1 base, with 4 bases between the two germline ends. This CDR3 has 11 residues. Germline assignment: CDR1 MDHEN and CDR2 SYDVKM. The CDR3 reads CASTGNYGYTF. As DNA, the CDR3 is TGTGCCAGCACCGGTAACTATGGCTACACCTTC.

This chain links TRBV9 with TRBJ1-2, with TRBD1 as a possible D gene (6 bases). Germline CDR1 and CDR2: SGDLS and YYNGEE. CDR3 length equals 14 residues. Trimming took off 5 bases at V and 7 bases at J, with 18 bases between the two ends. CDR3 sequence reads: CASRPEQGFGGYTF. Written as DNA, the CDR3 is TGTGCCAGCAGGCCCGAACAGGGTTTCGGTGGCTACACCTTC.

The chain employs TRBV18 and TRBJ1-5; D gene ambiguous. V was cut by 2 bases and J by 2 bases, with 10 bases left in between. Looked up from germline, CDR1 is KGHSH and CDR2 is LQKENI. The CDR3 contains 15 residues. As DNA, the CDR3 is TGTGCCAGCTCACCAGCAGCCGGGGGCAATCAGCCCCAGCATTTT. It specifies CASSPAAGGNQPQHF.

This clone was counted a single time. The CDR3 nucleotides are TGTGCCAGCAGCCCCGGGGACAGCTATGGCTACACCTTC. Its protein is CASSPGDSYGYTF. V usage is TRBV6-6 and J usage is TRBJ1-2, with 7 bases identical to TRBD1. The CDR3 is made up of 13 amino acids. The germline V gene encodes CDR1 MNHNY and CDR2 SVGAGI (reference sequence). V lost 6 bases to trimming and J lost 4 bases; unmatched junction nucleotides: 5.

The gene calls are TRBV3-1 (or the pseudogene TRBV3-2) and TRBJ2-1; possibly TRBD1 or TRBD2 for D (5 bases each). Germline V gives CDR1 LGHDT, CDR2 YNNKEL (reference sequence). The CDR3 sequence is 15 residues long. V dropped 0 bases and J dropped 0 bases, with 6 bases sitting between them. CDR3 sequence reads: CASSQDGGSYNEQFF. Here the CDR3 DNA reads TGTGCCAGCAGCCAAGATGGGGGCTCCTACAATGAGCAGTTCTTC.

The chain couples TRBV12-3 or TRBV12-4 to TRBJ2-1; no clear D gene. The germline V and J ends were trimmed by 6 bases and 7 bases, with 4 bases remaining between them. This CDR3 has 10 residues. The CDR3 sequence is CASRINEQFF. In nucleotides, the CDR3 is TGTGCCAGCAGGATAAATGAGCAGTTCTTC.

This clone was counted a few times. The V gene is TRBV11-3, the J gene TRBJ1-4; D unclear. CDR3 length equals 14 residues. Trimming cost V 2 bases and J 4 bases, with 8 bases left between them. Looked up from germline, CDR1 is SGHNT and CDR2 is YENEEA. CDR3 protein: CASSLKGVNEKLFF. DNA for the CDR3: TGTGCCAGCAGCTTAAAGGGAGTTAATGAAAAACTGTTTTTT.

The genes are TRBV6-1 and TRBJ1-5; D perhaps matches TRBD1 (5 bases). The CDR3 totals 13 residues. CDR1 MNHNS and CDR2 SASEGT come from the germline V gene. The ends were cut back, 5 bases at V and 4 bases at J, with 9 bases in the middle. In DNA, the CDR3 is TGTGCCAGCAGTTCCGAGGGGAATCAGCCCCAGCATTTT. Protein: CASSSEGNQPQHF.